The entry below gives a single T cell receptor beta chain sequence along with its context. The germline gives CDR1 SGHDT, CDR2 YYEEEE. Deletions cut 6 bases from V and 1 base from J, with 10 bases between. The CDR3 spans 13 residues. Original handling: Using reference gene primer amplification, nucleated cell counts were estimated. TCRdb's table, derived via immunoSEQ multiplex PCR, lists solely in-frame clones and lacks some. The V and J calls and clone size come from that table; D and trimming were worked out from the DNA. The table records over 200,000 clones, approximately 80% of them present only once. The data derive from a study of blood T cell repertoires in COVID-19. Across the whole study: Researchers got acute and convalescent COVID-19 samples from the United States, Italy and Spain. T cells, B-cell-depleted T cells, or PBMCs provided the cDNA or gDNA that served as material.

The material sequenced was peripheral blood. This chain connects TRBV5-6 to TRBJ1-1; D possibly corresponds to TRBD1 (5 bases). This TCR was recovered from a woman aged 80 or over with active or convalescent COVID-19. The chain's CDR3 is CASTYRRNTEAFF. The DNA of the CDR3 is TGTGCCAGCACTTACAGGAGGAACACTGAAGCTTTCTTT. The entire variable domain, with the rest obtained from reference TRBV5-6 and TRBJ1-1, is as follows: DAGVTQSPTHLIKTRGQQVTLRCSPKSGHDTVSWYQQALGQGPQFIFQYYEEEERQRGNFPDRFSGHQFPNYSSELNVNALLLGDSALYLCASTYRRNTEAFFGQGTRLTVV.